This T cell receptor beta chain appears in the sequencing data of a study of T cells in Graves' hyperthyroidism and ophthalmopathy. General study points: A model using 13 V-J features told ophthalmopathy apart from stable hyperthyroidism.

From RNA transcripts, TCR beta CDR3 regions were amplified. In the first-round RT-PCR of the TCR CDR3, the HTBI primer set was used. Each CDR3 protein gets one entry after TCRdb re-called the multiplex PCR reads with MiXCR. Among fewer than 650,000 distinct CDR3 sequences listed, 14% were seen once. This clonotype was seen a few times. Its antigen remains unidentified. The sample was blood. This receptor was obtained from a woman aged 18-35 years with Graves' ophthalmopathy.

The CDR3 DNA is TGTGCCAGCAGTGAATACTTTAGCGGGAGCTTTGGTAATGAGCAGTTCTTC. It translates to CASSEYFSGSFGNEQFF. This chain uses TRBV25-1 with TRBJ2-1, with TRBD2 matching over 9 bases. V gave up 0 bases and J gave up 7 bases; unmatched junction bases: 10. This CDR3 has 17 residues. CDR1 and CDR2 from the germline V gene are MGHDK and SYGVNS.